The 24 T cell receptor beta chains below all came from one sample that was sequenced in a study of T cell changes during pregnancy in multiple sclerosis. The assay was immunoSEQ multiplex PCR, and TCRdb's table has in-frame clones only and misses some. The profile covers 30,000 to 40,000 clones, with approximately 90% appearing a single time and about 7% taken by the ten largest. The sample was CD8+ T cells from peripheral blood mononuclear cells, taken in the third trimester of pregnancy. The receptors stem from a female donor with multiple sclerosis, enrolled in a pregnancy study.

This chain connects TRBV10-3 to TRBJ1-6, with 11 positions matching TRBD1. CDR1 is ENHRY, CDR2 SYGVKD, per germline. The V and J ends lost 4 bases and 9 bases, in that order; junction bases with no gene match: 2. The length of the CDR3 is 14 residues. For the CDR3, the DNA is TGTGCCATCAGTGTCGGGACAGGGGGTTCACCCCTCCACTTT. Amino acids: CAISVGTGGSPLHF.

The CDR3 spells CASSVGGSNYEQYF. In DNA form, the CDR3 reads TGTGCCAGTAGTGTCGGAGGCAGCAACTACGAGCAGTACTTC. This chain links TRBV19 with TRBJ2-7, with D possibly being TRBD2 (5 bases). This CDR3 spans 14 amino acids. Trimming removed 5 bases from V and 3 bases from J, with 14 bases in between. In germline, CDR1 is LNHDA, CDR2 SQIVND (reference sequence).

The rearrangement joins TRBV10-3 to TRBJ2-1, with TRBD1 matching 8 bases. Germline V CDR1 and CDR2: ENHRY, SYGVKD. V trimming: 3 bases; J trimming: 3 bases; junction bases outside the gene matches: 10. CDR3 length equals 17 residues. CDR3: CAISERDRSTHYNEQFF. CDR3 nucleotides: TGTGCCATCAGTGAAAGGGACAGGTCGACTCACTACAATGAGCAGTTCTTC.

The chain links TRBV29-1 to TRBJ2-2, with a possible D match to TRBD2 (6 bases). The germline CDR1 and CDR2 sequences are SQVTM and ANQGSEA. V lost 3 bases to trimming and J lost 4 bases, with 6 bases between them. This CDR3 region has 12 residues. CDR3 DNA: TGCAGCGTTGAGGGGGGCACCGGGGAGCTGTTTTTT. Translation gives CSVEGGTGELFF.

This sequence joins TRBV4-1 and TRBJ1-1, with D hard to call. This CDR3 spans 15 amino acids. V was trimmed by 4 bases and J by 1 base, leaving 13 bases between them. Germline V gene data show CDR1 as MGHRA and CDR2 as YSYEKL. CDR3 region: CASSLLRGSNTEAFF. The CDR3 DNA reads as TGCGCCAGCAGCCTTTTACGGGGATCGAACACTGAAGCTTTCTTT.

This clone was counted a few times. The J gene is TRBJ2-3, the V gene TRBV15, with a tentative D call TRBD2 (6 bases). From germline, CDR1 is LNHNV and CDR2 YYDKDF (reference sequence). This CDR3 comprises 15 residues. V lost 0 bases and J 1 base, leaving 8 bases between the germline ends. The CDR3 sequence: CATSRDPSGTDTQYF. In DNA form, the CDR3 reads TGTGCCACCAGCAGAGATCCTAGCGGCACAGATACGCAGTATTTT.

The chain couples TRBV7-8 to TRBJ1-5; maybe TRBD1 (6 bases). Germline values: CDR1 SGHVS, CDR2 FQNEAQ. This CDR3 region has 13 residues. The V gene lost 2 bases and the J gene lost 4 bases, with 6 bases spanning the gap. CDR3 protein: CASSLRGNQPQHF. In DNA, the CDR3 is TGTGCCAGCAGCTTAAGGGGGAATCAGCCCCAGCATTTT.

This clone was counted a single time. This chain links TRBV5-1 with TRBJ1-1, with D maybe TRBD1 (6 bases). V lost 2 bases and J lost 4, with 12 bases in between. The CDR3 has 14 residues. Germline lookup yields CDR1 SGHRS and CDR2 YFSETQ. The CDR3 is CASSFRVGGTEAFF. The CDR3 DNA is TGCGCCAGCAGCTTCAGGGTAGGGGGCACTGAAGCTTTCTTT.

The CDR3 DNA is TGTGCCAGCAGCTTAGTCTCTTTCGGGGGGCCAGTGGCTGAAGCTTTCTTT. This encodes CASSLVSFGGPVAEAFF. V usage is TRBV7-9 and J usage is TRBJ1-1; weak D call: TRBD1 (6 bases). V lost 1 base and J lost 6, with 21 bases in between. CDR1 is SEHNR, CDR2 FQNEAQ, per germline (reference sequence). The CDR3 has 17 amino acids.

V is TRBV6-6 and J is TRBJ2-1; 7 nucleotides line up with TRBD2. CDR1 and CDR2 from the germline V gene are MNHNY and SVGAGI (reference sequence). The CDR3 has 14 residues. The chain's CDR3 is CATFLGGAYNEQFF. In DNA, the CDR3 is TGTGCAACATTCTTGGGGGGGGCCTACAATGAGCAGTTCTTC.

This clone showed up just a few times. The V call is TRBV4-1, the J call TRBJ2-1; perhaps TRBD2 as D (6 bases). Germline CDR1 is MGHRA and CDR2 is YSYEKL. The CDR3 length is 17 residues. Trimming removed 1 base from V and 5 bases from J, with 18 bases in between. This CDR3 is CASSQGPGGWNNNEQFF. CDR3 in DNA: TGCGCCAGCAGCCAAGGACCCGGAGGGTGGAACAACAATGAGCAGTTCTTC.

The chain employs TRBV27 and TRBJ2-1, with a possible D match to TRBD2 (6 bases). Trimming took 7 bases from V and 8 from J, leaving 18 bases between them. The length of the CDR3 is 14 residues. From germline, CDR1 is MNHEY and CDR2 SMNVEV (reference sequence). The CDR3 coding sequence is TGTGCCAGCACCCGGGGCGGGGCCGTGGATGAGCAGTTCTTC. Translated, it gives CASTRGGAVDEQFF.

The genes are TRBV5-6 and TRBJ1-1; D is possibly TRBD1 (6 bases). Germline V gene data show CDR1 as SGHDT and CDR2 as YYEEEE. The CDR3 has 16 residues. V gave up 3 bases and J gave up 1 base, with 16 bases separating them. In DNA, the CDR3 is TGTGCCAGCAGCTACCTGGGGGCAGCTTGGAACACTGAAGCTTTCTTT. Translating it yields CASSYLGAAWNTEAFF.

CDR3 coding DNA: TGTGCCAGCAGCCGGGGAGAACAGGGGGCTTATGGCTACACCTTC. Translated, it gives CASSRGEQGAYGYTF. The rearrangement links TRBV7-9 to TRBJ1-2; 9 positions match TRBD1. The junction had 9 bases not matched to a gene; V was cut back by 5 bases and J by 5 bases. This CDR3 is built from 15 residues. CDR1 and CDR2 (germline): SEHNR, FQNEAQ (reference sequence). Full variable domain (missing parts from reference TRBV7-9 and TRBJ1-2): DTGVSQNPRHKITKRGQNVTFRCDPISEHNRLYWYRQTLGQGPEFLTYFQNEAQLEKSRLLSDRFSAERPKGSFSTLEIQRTEQGDSAMYLCASSRGEQGAYGYTFGSGTRLTVV.

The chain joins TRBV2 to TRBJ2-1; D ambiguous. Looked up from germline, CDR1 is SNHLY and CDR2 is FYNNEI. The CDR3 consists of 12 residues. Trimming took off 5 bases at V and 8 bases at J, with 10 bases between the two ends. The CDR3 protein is CASSRTADEQFF. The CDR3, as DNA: TGTGCCAGCAGTCGTACAGCCGATGAGCAGTTCTTC.

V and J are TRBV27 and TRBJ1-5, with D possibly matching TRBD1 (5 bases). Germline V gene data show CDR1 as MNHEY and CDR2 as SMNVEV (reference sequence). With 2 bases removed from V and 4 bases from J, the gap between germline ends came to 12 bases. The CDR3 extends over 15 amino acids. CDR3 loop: CASSLGAGTNQPQHF. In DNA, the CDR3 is TGTGCCAGCAGTTTAGGTGCAGGGACTAATCAGCCCCAGCATTTT.

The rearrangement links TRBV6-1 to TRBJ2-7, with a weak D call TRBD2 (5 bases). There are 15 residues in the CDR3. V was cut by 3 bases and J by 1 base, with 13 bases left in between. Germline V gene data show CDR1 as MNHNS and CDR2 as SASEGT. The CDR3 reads CASSEELEPSYEQYF. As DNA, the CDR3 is TGTGCCAGCAGTGAGGAACTAGAACCTTCCTACGAGCAGTACTTC.

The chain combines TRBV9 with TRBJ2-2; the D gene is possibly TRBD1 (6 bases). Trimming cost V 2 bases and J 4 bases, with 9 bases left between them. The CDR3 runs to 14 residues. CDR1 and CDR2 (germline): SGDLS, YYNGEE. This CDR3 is CASSVGGGTGELFF. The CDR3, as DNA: TGTGCCAGCAGCGTTGGGGGCGGCACCGGGGAGCTGTTTTTT.

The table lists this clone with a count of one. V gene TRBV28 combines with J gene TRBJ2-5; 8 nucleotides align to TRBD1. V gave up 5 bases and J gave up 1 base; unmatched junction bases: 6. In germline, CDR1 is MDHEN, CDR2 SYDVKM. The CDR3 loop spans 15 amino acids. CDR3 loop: CASSVPGQVQETQYF. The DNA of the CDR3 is TGTGCCAGCAGTGTGCCGGGACAGGTCCAAGAGACCCAGTACTTC.

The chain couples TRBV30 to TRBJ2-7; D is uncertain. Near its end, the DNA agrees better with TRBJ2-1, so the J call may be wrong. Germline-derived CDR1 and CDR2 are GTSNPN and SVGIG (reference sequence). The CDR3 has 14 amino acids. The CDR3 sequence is CAWSVARNIDEQFF. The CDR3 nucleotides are TGTGCCTGGAGTGTTGCTAGGAATATCGATGAGCAGTTCTTC.

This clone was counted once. The CDR3 nucleotides are TGTGCCTGGAGTCAGGGGCTCAGCTACGAGCAGTACTTC. Translation gives CAWSQGLSYEQYF. This chain links TRBV30 with TRBJ2-7; TRBD1 is a possible D gene (6 bases). There are 13 residues in the CDR3. Trimming shortened V by 2 bases and J by 3 bases, and 11 bases separated the two germline ends. CDR1 is GTSNPN, CDR2 SVGIG, per germline (reference sequence).

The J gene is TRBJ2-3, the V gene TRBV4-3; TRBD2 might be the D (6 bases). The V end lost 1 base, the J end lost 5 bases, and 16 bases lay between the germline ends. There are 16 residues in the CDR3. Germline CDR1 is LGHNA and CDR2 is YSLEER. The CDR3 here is CASSQGRGSGLDTQYF. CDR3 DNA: TGCGCCAGCAGCCAAGGCCGGGGTAGCGGCCTAGATACGCAGTATTTT.

CDR3 nucleotide sequence: TGTGCCAGCAGTTACGGGACAGGGACCAACTATGGCTACACCTTC. As protein: CASSYGTGTNYGYTF. V usage is TRBV6-5 and J usage is TRBJ1-2; 9 bases map to TRBD1. Germline V gene sequence: CDR1 MNHEY, CDR2 SVGAGI. The CDR3 has 15 residues. The trim removed 2 bases at V and 2 bases at J, leaving 3 bases unmatched.

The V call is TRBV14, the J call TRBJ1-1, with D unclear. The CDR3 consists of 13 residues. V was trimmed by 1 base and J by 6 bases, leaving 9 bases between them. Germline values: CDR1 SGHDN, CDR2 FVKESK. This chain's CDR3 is CASSQGQLSEAFF. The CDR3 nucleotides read TGTGCCAGCAGCCAAGGCCAACTCTCTGAAGCTTTCTTT. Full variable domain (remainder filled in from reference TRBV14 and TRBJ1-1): EAGVTQFPSHSVIEKGQTVTLRCDPISGHDNLYWYRRVMGKEIKFLLHFVKESKQDESGMPNNRFLAERTGGTYSTLKVQPAELEDSGVYFCASSQGQLSEAFFGQGTRLTVV.